The clone carrying this TCR beta chain was observed at least ten times. Antigen: not known. One junction end does not reproduce the germline sequence, and a read error may be involved. A J-beta primer mix and a sample-barcoded 5' primer were used in a second PCR of roughly 6 to 11 cycles. TCRdb independently ran MiXCR on the 5' RACE reads; one entry per CDR3 protein. Among about 800,000 distinct CDR3 sequences, roughly 25% were seen once, and the ten largest hold roughly 3.5%. This CDR3 has 9 residues. Germline loops: CDR1 SQVTM, CDR2 ANQGSEA. The record originates from a study of blood T cells in healthy people across ages. Study observations and caveats: Strongly correlated with naive T cell percentage was TCR beta diversity. Age brought a roughly linear fall in TCR beta diversity measured per million T cells.

These records were also assigned to another study, of T cells of mothers and their children. That publication notes: Extraction yielded RNA that went, in full, into cDNA synthesis at around 1.5 ug per 15 ul. During the second PCR, the M1S primer introduced sample barcodes along with 2-4 random nucleotides.

The sample consisted of blood. V is TRBV29-1 and J is TRBJ2-7; D may be TRBD1 or TRBD2 (6 bases each). The TCR comes from a boy aged 5-17 years in good health. The CDR3 coding sequence is TGTGGGGGGCTCTACGAGCAGTACTTC. Translating gives CGGLYEQYF.